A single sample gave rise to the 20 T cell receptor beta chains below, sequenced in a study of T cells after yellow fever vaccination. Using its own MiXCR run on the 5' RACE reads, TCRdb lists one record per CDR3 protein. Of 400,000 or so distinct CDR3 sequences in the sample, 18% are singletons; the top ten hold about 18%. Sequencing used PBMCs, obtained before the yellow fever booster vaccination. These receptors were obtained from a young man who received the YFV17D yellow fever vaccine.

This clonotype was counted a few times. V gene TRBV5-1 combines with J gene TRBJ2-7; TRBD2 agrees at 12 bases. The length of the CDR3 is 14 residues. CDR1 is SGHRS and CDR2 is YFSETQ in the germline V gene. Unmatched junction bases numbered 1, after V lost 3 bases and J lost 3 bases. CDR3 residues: CASSSTSGGYEQYF. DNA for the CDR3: TGCGCCAGCAGCTCGACTAGCGGGGGCTACGAGCAGTACTTC. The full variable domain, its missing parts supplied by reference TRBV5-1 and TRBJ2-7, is KAGVTQTPRYLIKTRGQQVTLSCSPISGHRSVSWYQQTPGQGLQFLFEYFSETQRNKGNFPGRFSGRQFSNSRSEMNVSTLELGDSALYLCASSSTSGGYEQYFGPGTRLTVT.

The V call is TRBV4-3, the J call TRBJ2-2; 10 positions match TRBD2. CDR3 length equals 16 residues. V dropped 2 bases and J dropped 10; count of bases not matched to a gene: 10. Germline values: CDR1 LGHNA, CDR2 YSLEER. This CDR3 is CASSQLPSGGAEELFF. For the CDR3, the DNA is TGCGCCAGCAGCCAACTCCCCAGCGGGGGGGCCGAGGAGCTGTTTTTT.

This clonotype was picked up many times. The CDR3 loop is CASSLSAANEKLFF. DNA for the CDR3: TGTGCCAGCAGCTTGTCGGCAGCTAATGAAAAACTGTTTTTT. The rearrangement joins TRBV7-6 to TRBJ1-4; D remains ambiguous. This CDR3 region has 14 residues. The V end lost 3 bases, the J end lost 3 bases, and 8 bases lay between the germline ends. The germline V gene encodes CDR1 SGHVS and CDR2 FNYEAQ.

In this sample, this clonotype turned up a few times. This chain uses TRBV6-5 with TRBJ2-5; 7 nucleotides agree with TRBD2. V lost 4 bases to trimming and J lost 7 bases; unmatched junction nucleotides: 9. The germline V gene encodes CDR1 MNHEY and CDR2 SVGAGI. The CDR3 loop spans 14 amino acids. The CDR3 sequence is CASSSRGSRATQYF. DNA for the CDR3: TGTGCCAGCAGTTCCCGCGGGAGTAGGGCGACCCAGTACTTC.

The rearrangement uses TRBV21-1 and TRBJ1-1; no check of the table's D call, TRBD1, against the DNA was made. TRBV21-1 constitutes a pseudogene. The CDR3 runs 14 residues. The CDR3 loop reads CASSLQVRGIEAFF. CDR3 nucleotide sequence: TGTGCCAGCAGCTTACAGGTTCGGGGGATTGAAGCTTTCTTT.

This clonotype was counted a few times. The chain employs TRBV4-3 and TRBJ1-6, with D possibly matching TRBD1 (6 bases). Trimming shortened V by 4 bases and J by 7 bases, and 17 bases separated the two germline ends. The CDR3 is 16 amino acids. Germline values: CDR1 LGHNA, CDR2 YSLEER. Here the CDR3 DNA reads TGCGCCAGCAGCCGGGGAAAGGGGGAAGGGAATTCACCCCTCCACTTT. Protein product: CASSRGKGEGNSPLHF.

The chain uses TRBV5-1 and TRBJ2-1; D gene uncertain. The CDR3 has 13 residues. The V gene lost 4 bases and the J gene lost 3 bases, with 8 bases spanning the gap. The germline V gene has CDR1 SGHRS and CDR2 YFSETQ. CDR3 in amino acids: CASSDMSYNEQFF. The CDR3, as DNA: TGCGCCAGCAGCGACATGAGCTACAATGAGCAGTTCTTC.

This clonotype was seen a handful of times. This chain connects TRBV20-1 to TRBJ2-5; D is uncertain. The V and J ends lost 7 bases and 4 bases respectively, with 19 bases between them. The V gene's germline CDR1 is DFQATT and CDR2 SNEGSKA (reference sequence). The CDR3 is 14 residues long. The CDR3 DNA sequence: TGCAGTGGAGAGGTGGCTACCCCTCGAGAGACCCAGTACTTC. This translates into CSGEVATPRETQYF.

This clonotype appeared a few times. CDR3 DNA sequence: TGTGCCAGCAGCCAGGTTTCCATCCGGAGTTCACCCCTCCACTTT. The encoded protein is CASSQVSIRSSPLHF. The chain links TRBV14 to TRBJ1-6, with D uncertain. The CDR3 length is 15 residues. Germline V gives CDR1 SGHDN, CDR2 FVKESK. Trimming pared 3 bases from V and 9 bases from J, leaving 15 bases between. Full variable domain (remainder filled in from reference TRBV14 and TRBJ1-6): EAGVTQFPSHSVIEKGQTVTLRCDPISGHDNLYWYRRVMGKEIKFLLHFVKESKQDESGMPNNRFLAERTGGTYSTLKVQPAELEDSGVYFCASSQVSIRSSPLHFGNGTRLTVT.

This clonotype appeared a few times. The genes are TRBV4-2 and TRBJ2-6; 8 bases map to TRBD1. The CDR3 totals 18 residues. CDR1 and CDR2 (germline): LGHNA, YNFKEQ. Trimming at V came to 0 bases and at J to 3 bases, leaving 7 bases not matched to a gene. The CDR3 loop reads CASSQDTNRGFGANVLTF. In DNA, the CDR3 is TGTGCCAGCAGCCAAGATACGAACAGGGGGTTTGGGGCCAACGTCCTGACTTTC.

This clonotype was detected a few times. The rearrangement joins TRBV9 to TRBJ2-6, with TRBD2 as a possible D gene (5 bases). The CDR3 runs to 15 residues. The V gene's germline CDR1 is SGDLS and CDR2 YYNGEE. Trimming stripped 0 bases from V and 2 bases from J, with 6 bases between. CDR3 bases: TGTGCCAGCAGCGTAGCCGGGGCTGGGGCCAACGTCCTGACTTTC. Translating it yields CASSVAGAGANVLTF.

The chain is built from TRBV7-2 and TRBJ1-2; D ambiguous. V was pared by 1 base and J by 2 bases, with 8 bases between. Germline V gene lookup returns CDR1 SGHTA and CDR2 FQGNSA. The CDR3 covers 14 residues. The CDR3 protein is CASSLEGRNYGYTF. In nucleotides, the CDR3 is TGTGCCAGCAGCTTAGAGGGCAGGAACTATGGCTACACCTTC.

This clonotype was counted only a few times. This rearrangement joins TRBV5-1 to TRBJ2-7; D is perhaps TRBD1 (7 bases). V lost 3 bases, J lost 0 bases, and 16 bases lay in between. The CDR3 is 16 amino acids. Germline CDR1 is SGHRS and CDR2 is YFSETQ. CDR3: CASSSPGGTDSYEQYF. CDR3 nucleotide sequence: TGCGCCAGCAGCTCGCCAGGCGGGACAGACTCCTACGAGCAGTACTTC.

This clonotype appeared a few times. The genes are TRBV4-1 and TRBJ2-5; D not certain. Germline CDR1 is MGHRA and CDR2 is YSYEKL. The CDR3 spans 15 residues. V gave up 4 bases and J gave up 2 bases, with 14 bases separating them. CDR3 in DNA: TGCGCCAGCAGCCGAAGGCATGGGCGTCAAGAGACCCAGTACTTC. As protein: CASSRRHGRQETQYF.

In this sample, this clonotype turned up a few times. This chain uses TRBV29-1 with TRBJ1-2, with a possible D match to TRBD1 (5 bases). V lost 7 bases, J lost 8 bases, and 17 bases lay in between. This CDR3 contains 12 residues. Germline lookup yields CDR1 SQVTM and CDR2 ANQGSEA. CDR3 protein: CSAQTDRGGYTF. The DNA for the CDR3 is TGCAGCGCACAGACTGACAGAGGGGGCTACACCTTC.

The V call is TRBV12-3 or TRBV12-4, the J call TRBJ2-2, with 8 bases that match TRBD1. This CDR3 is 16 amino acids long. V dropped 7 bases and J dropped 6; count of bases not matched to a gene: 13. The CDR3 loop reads CASTRSPGGRSGELFF. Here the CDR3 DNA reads TGTGCCAGCACTCGGTCCCCAGGGGGCCGTTCCGGGGAGCTGTTTTTT.

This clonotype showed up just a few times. The CDR3 region is CASSREGAYSNQPQHF. The CDR3 DNA follows: TGTGCCAGCAGCCGGGAGGGGGCATATAGCAATCAGCCCCAGCATTTT. The genes are TRBV7-2 and TRBJ1-5, with TRBD1 matching over 7 bases. The CDR3 is made up of 16 amino acids. V shed 5 bases, J shed 0 bases, and the junction held 7 bases outside the gene matches. In germline, CDR1 is SGHTA, CDR2 FQGNSA.

The CDR3 reads CASTGQQGTEAFF. The CDR3 DNA sequence: TGTGCCAGCACCGGACAGCAGGGCACTGAAGCTTTCTTT. This chain joins TRBV7-8 and TRBJ1-1; tentatively, D is TRBD1 (6 bases). V lost 7 bases, J lost 4 bases, and 13 bases lay in between. This CDR3 spans 13 amino acids. The V gene's germline CDR1 is SGHVS and CDR2 FQNEAQ. Filled out from reference TRBV7-8 and TRBJ1-1, the complete variable domain reads GAGVSQSPRYKVAKRGQDVALRCDPISGHVSLFWYQQALGQGPEFLTYFQNEAQLDKSGLPSDRFFAERPEGSVSTLKIQRTQQEDSAVYLCASTGQQGTEAFFGQGTRLTVV.

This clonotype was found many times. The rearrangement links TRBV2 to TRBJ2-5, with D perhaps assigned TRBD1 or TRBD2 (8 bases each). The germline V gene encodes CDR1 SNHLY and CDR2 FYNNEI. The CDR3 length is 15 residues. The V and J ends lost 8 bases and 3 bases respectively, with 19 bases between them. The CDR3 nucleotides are TGTGCCAGCGGACAGGGCCAGACTAGCGAAGAGACCCAGTACTTC. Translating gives CASGQGQTSEETQYF.

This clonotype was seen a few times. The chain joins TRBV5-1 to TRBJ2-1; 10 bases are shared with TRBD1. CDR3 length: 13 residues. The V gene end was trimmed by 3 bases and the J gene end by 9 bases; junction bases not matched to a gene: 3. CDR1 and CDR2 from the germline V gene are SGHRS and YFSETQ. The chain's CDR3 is CASSWGQGSEQFF. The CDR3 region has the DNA TGCGCCAGCAGCTGGGGACAGGGGAGTGAGCAGTTCTTC.